The 30 T cell receptor beta chains in this list originate from one sample, sequenced in a study of blood T cell repertoires in COVID-19. Profiled with immunoSEQ multiplex PCR; TCRdb holds only in-frame clones, not every one. Counted here are about 130,000 clones, around 85% occurring once; the ten biggest clones make up 3.2%. The sequenced material came from peripheral blood. The source of these receptors is a woman older than 75 with COVID-19, enrolled during active disease.

The chain carries TRBV6-5 and TRBJ1-2; 7 nucleotides match TRBD1. Germline trimming cut 6 bases from V and 5 bases from J; bases unmatched to any gene: 9. CDR3 size: 14 residues. Germline CDR1 reads MNHEY; CDR2 reads SVGAGI. The CDR3 nucleotides are TGTGCCAGCAGACGACAGGGATCCCTATATGGCTACACCTTC. It specifies CASRRQGSLYGYTF.

The rearrangement links TRBV5-1 to TRBJ2-1, with D tentatively TRBD2 (6 bases). Trimming shortened V by 4 bases and J by 5 bases, and 16 bases separated the two germline ends. The CDR3 loop spans 15 amino acids. Germline V gene data show CDR1 as SGHRS and CDR2 as YFSETQ. The CDR3 sequence is CASSHPGGTHNEQFF. The CDR3 DNA is TGCGCCAGCAGCCACCCCGGGGGAACCCACAATGAGCAGTTCTTC.

This rearrangement joins TRBV7-2 to TRBJ2-3, with TRBD2 matching over 10 bases. Germline CDR1 SGHTA, CDR2 FQGNSA. The ends lost 6 bases at V and 0 bases at J; junction bases unmatched: 3. The CDR3 is made up of 15 amino acids. The CDR3 coding sequence is TGTGCCAGCAGAGAGACTAGCGGGAGCACAGATACGCAGTATTTT. The encoded protein is CASRETSGSTDTQYF.

This clone was detected a few times. This chain uses TRBV6-2 or TRBV6-3 with TRBJ2-7, with D perhaps matching TRBD1 (6 bases). The CDR3 sequence is 17 residues long. The germline CDR1 and CDR2 sequences are MNHEY and SVGEGT. Trimming removed 4 bases at V and 4 bases at J, with 23 bases between. The CDR3 loop reads CASSWDIAVLRGYEQYF. DNA of the CDR3: TGTGCCAGCAGTTGGGACATAGCCGTCCTTCGAGGGTACGAGCAGTACTTC.

This chain joins TRBV15 and TRBJ2-5; 7 positions agree with TRBD2. The germline V gene has CDR1 LNHNV and CDR2 YYDKDF (reference sequence). Unmatched junction bases numbered 4, after V lost 4 bases and J lost 5 bases. This CDR3 has 13 amino acids. CDR3 nucleotides: TGTGCCACCAGCACCTCCGGGAGGGAGACCCAGTACTTC. It translates to CATSTSGRETQYF.

DNA of the CDR3: TGTGCCAGCAGCCAACAGGGGGCGGGGGAGACCCAGTACTTC. Protein sequence: CASSQQGAGETQYF. V and J are TRBV3-1 (or the pseudogene TRBV3-2) and TRBJ2-5, with 8 positions matching TRBD1. This CDR3 is built from 14 residues. Trimming took 2 bases from V and 5 from J; bases not matched to a gene: 4. The V gene's germline CDR1 is LGHDT and CDR2 YNNKEL (reference sequence).

The J gene is TRBJ2-7, the V gene TRBV13, with 7 bases matching TRBD2. The CDR3 has 13 amino acids. V shed 3 bases, J shed 7 bases, and the junction held 6 bases outside the gene matches. Germline V gene lookup returns CDR1 PRHDT and CDR2 FYEKMQ (reference sequence). CDR3 loop: CASSFGGGLEQYF. CDR3 in DNA: TGTGCCAGCAGCTTTGGCGGGGGACTAGAGCAGTACTTC.

This chain joins TRBV3-1 (or the pseudogene TRBV3-2) and TRBJ1-2, with 8 positions matching TRBD1. J lost 3 bases, V lost 5 bases, and 2 bases had no gene match. CDR3 length equals 13 residues. Germline CDR1 LGHDT, CDR2 YNNKEL (reference sequence). CDR3 DNA: TGTGCCAGCAGCGCGACAGGGGACTATGGCTACACCTTC. Protein sequence: CASSATGDYGYTF.

The chain couples TRBV15 to TRBJ2-7; TRBD1 agrees at 9 bases. Trimming removed 1 base from V and 9 bases from J; junction bases left unmatched: 13. The CDR3 is 16 residues long. CDR1 LNHNV and CDR2 YYDKDF come from the germline V gene (reference sequence). CDR3: CATSRAAGQGPQVQYF. CDR3 DNA: TGTGCCACCAGCAGAGCTGCGGGACAGGGCCCCCAGGTGCAGTACTTC.

The CDR3 reads CASSLAAFSTDTQYF. The CDR3 DNA reads as TGCGCCAGCAGCTTGGCTGCCTTTAGCACAGATACGCAGTATTTT. The chain carries TRBV4-3 and TRBJ2-3; no clear D. Germline CDR1 reads LGHNA; CDR2 reads YSLEER. CDR3 length: 15 residues. Deletions cut 5 bases from V and 0 bases from J, with 12 bases between.

The V call is TRBV7-2, the J call TRBJ2-1, with D perhaps matching TRBD2 (6 bases). V lost 2 bases, J lost 6 bases, and 11 bases lay in between. Germline V gene lookup returns CDR1 SGHTA and CDR2 FQGNSA. The CDR3 is 14 residues long. CDR3 in DNA: TGTGCCAGCAGCTTATCGGGAGTAGCCAATGAGCAGTTCTTC. This encodes CASSLSGVANEQFF.

This clone was counted once. This chain joins TRBV5-1 and TRBJ2-1; maybe TRBD1 (6 bases). Germline V CDR1 and CDR2: SGHRS, YFSETQ. Trimming pared 3 bases from V and 7 bases from J, leaving 8 bases between. CDR3 size: 12 residues. CDR3 region: CASSSGQNEQFF. The CDR3 bases are TGCGCCAGCAGCTCTGGACAGAATGAGCAGTTCTTC.

A single count supports this clone. The rearrangement uses TRBV9 and TRBJ2-1; a possible D gene is TRBD1 (5 bases). V lost 5 bases and J 8 bases, leaving 8 bases between the germline ends. Germline V gene data show CDR1 as SGDLS and CDR2 as YYNGEE. The CDR3 consists of 11 residues. The CDR3 spells CASSGADEQFF. The DNA for the CDR3 is TGTGCCAGCAGTGGGGCGGATGAGCAGTTCTTC.

This clone was picked up one time. The V gene is TRBV3-1 (or the pseudogene TRBV3-2), the J gene TRBJ1-1; D remains ambiguous. The ends were cut back, 0 bases at V and 3 bases at J, with 8 bases in the middle. Germline V gene lookup returns CDR1 LGHDT and CDR2 YNNKEL (reference sequence). The CDR3 has 14 residues. DNA for the CDR3: TGTGCCAGCAGCCAAGAAGCAAGATACACTGAAGCTTTCTTT. Its translation: CASSQEARYTEAFF.

The gene calls are TRBV28 and TRBJ2-1; 7 bases fit TRBD2. The CDR3 spans 12 residues. V shed 5 bases and J 9 bases; nucleotides not matched to a gene: 4. Germline V gives CDR1 MDHEN, CDR2 SYDVKM. In DNA form, the CDR3 reads TGTGCCAGCAGTGCGCCTAGCGGTGAGCAGTTCTTC. This gives the protein CASSAPSGEQFF.

The rearrangement uses TRBV28 and TRBJ2-1, with TRBD1 matching over 9 bases. The CDR3 spans 15 residues. Germline CDR1 is MDHEN and CDR2 is SYDVKM. Trimming removed 4 bases from V and 8 bases from J; junction bases left unmatched: 9. CDR3: CASSSPGQGVYEQFF. As DNA, the CDR3 is TGTGCCAGCAGTTCACCGGGACAGGGTGTCTATGAGCAGTTCTTC.

This clone appeared a single time. The rearrangement links TRBV5-1 to TRBJ2-3; D perhaps matches TRBD2 (6 bases). Trimming took off 4 bases at V and 5 bases at J, with 14 bases between the two ends. Germline V gene data show CDR1 as SGHRS and CDR2 as YFSETQ. This CDR3 has 14 amino acids. The CDR3 protein is CASSAAGPRDTQYF. DNA for the CDR3: TGCGCCAGCAGCGCCGCGGGGCCGAGAGATACGCAGTATTTT.

The chain couples TRBV12-3 or TRBV12-4 to TRBJ1-2; D not resolved. The length of the CDR3 is 13 residues. The V end lost 3 bases, the J end lost 8 bases, and 13 bases lay between the germline ends. The CDR3 region has the DNA TGTGCCAGCAGTTTCGTCCGAGGGTTGGGCTACACCTTC. Translating gives CASSFVRGLGYTF.

The chain couples TRBV7-9 to TRBJ1-2; 8 bases are a match to TRBD1. CDR1 is SEHNR, CDR2 FQNEAQ, per germline (reference sequence). The CDR3 covers 13 residues. Germline trimming cut 5 bases from V and 5 bases from J; bases unmatched to any gene: 4. CDR3 loop: CASSAGGGYGYTF. The CDR3 nucleotides read TGTGCCAGCAGCGCAGGGGGCGGTTATGGCTACACCTTC.

The genes are TRBV5-4 and TRBJ2-2; tentatively, D is TRBD2 (6 bases). With 2 bases removed from V and 5 bases from J, the gap between germline ends came to 13 bases. The germline V gene has CDR1 SGHNT and CDR2 YYREEE (reference sequence). CDR3 length: 15 residues. CDR3 in DNA: TGTGCCAGCAGCTTTGCGGGTGGGAGGACCGGGGAGCTGTTTTTT. It specifies CASSFAGGRTGELFF.

The V call is TRBV29-1, the J call TRBJ1-2, with D maybe TRBD1 (6 bases). Germline CDR1 reads SQVTM; CDR2 reads ANQGSEA. This CDR3 is built from 13 residues. V was shortened by 6 bases and J by 8 bases, with 19 bases between the two germline ends. The DNA for the CDR3 is TGCAGCGTACGTGGGTACAGGGTGGGAGGCTACACCTTC. Its protein is CSVRGYRVGGYTF.

This clone appeared once. The CDR3 DNA reads TGCGCCAGCAGCCTACCTGGGAGCGGGAGTTGGGATGAGCAGTTCTTC. It specifies CASSLPGSGSWDEQFF. The V call is TRBV4-1, the J call TRBJ2-1; 8 nucleotides match TRBD2. CDR1 and CDR2 (germline): MGHRA, YSYEKL. After removal of 4 bases from V and 8 bases from J, the junction contained 13 bases not matched to a gene. The CDR3 sequence is 16 residues long.

This sequence joins TRBV11-2 and TRBJ1-5; D remains ambiguous. V dropped 1 base and J dropped 7 bases, with 8 bases sitting between them. Germline CDR1 reads SGHAT; CDR2 reads FQNNGV. The CDR3 loop spans 13 amino acids. The CDR3 nucleotides read TGTGCCAGCAGCTTAGCCCCAGAACAGCCCCAGCATTTT. Translated: CASSLAPEQPQHF.

This clone appeared once. V gene TRBV9 combines with J gene TRBJ2-7, with TRBD2 as a possible D gene (6 bases). The CDR3 sequence is 16 residues long. V gave up 0 bases and J gave up 5 bases, with 18 bases separating them. CDR1 SGDLS and CDR2 YYNGEE come from the germline V gene. The CDR3: CASSVALAGEIHEQYF. In nucleotides, the CDR3 is TGTGCCAGCAGCGTAGCACTAGCTGGTGAAATCCACGAGCAGTACTTC.

This chain uses TRBV12-5 with TRBJ1-1, with TRBD1 identical over 8 bases. Per the germline V gene, CDR1 is LGHNT and CDR2 is FRNRAP. J gave up 4 bases and V 8 bases, and 9 bases lay outside the gene matches. The length of the CDR3 is 14 residues. CDR3 bases: TGTGCTAGTAACGCAGGGGGCCCAACCACTGAAGCTTTCTTT. Translation gives CASNAGGPTTEAFF.

The chain carries TRBV5-1 and TRBJ1-2, with a tentative D call TRBD1 (6 bases). Trimming pared 0 bases from V and 2 bases from J, leaving 11 bases between. Germline V gives CDR1 SGHRS, CDR2 YFSETQ. The length of the CDR3 is 15 residues. For the CDR3, the DNA is TGCGCCAGCAGCTTGGGGCCAGGGGAGAACTATGGCTACACCTTC. It is translated as CASSLGPGENYGYTF.

V and J are TRBV9 and TRBJ1-4; weak D call: TRBD1 (5 bases). The germline V gene encodes CDR1 SGDLS and CDR2 YYNGEE. CDR3 length equals 15 residues. Trimming removed 1 base from V and 7 bases from J, with 14 bases in between. CDR3 DNA sequence: TGTGCCAGCAGCGTATCCCCATCTGGGGCTGAAAAACTGTTTTTT. This gives the protein CASSVSPSGAEKLFF.

The chain uses TRBV10-3 and TRBJ2-7, with D possibly TRBD2 on 5 matching bases. Germline loops: CDR1 ENHRY, CDR2 SYGVKD. This CDR3 comprises 16 residues. Trimming pared 3 bases from V and 3 bases from J, leaving 18 bases between. CDR3 DNA: TGTGCCATCAGTGATTTTTGGGCTAGCCGGGGCTACGAGCAGTACTTC. This sequence encodes CAISDFWASRGYEQYF.

The table lists this clone with a few counts. V is TRBV6-6 and J is TRBJ2-7; maybe TRBD2 (6 bases). V lost 0 bases and J lost 6, with 18 bases in between. The CDR3 sequence is 16 residues long. Per germline, CDR1 MNHNY and CDR2 SVGAGI (reference sequence). The CDR3 DNA sequence: TGTGCCAGCAGTTACTCCCACCGGACTACTGAAAGCGAGCAGTACTTC. Its translation is CASSYSHRTTESEQYF.

V and J are TRBV4-3 and TRBJ1-1; 7 bases line up with TRBD1. Germline CDR1 and CDR2: LGHNA and YSLEER. J was trimmed by 0 bases and V by 2 bases; bases with no gene match: 24. The CDR3 extends over 22 amino acids. CDR3 nucleotide sequence: TGCGCCAGCAGCCAAAACGCAAGAAATATGGTAGGGGGCTTAGGCATGAACACTGAAGCTTTCTTT. This gives the protein CASSQNARNMVGGLGMNTEAFF.